This TCR beta chain is from a study of blood T cell repertoires in COVID-19. Study summary: COVID-19 samples collected from the United States, Italy and Spain covered acute and convalescent phases.

Enrolled through a virtual design, the participants were between about 18 and 100 years of age and came from fewer than 30 US areas. Participants had their cohort set by participant-reported clinical history. Authors' data handling: Reference gene primer amplification in the assay estimated nucleated cell counts. Generated by immunoSEQ multiplex PCR, the TCRdb table keeps only in-frame clones and is missing some. D and trimming come from the DNA, and the V and J calls and clone size come from that table. The sample consists of some 150,000 clones, around 89% of them appearing once. Losses at the gene ends were 4 bases for V and 4 bases for J; bases not matched to a gene: 7. CDR3 size: 14 residues. Germline V gene data show CDR1 as SQVTM and CDR2 as ANQGSEA.

The sequence came from a woman in her twenties or thirties with acute COVID-19. The chain combines TRBV29-1 with TRBJ2-3, with TRBD2 matching over 8 bases. Source material: PBMCs or T cells enriched from blood (not recorded which). CDR3 sequence: CSVGSREVSDTQYF. The CDR3 DNA follows: TGCAGCGTTGGGTCGCGGGAGGTCTCAGATACGCAGTATTTT.